This T cell receptor beta chain was identified during a study of blood T cell repertoires in COVID-19. For the study at large: Samples came from the United States, Italy and Spain, spanning acute and convalescent COVID-19. From T cells, B-cell-depleted T cells, or PBMCs came the material, which was cDNA or gDNA.

Original processing notes: Amplification of reference gene primers provided the estimated nucleated cell counts. Some clones are missing from TCRdb's copy, which holds only in-frame ones; the method was immunoSEQ multiplex PCR. That table gives V, J and clone size, and the DNA gave D and trimming. The sample lists just under 150,000 clones, approximately 89% seen once, with around 1.5% in the top ten. CDR1 is SGHRS, CDR2 YFSETQ, per germline. With 4 bases clipped from V and 3 bases from J, the junction kept 6 bases outside the gene matches. The CDR3 is 15 amino acids. This rearrangement joins TRBV5-1 to TRBJ2-7; 11 bases map to TRBD2. Material: peripheral blood. The clonotype comes from a human donor in a cohort sampled during active COVID-19. This chain's CDR3 is CASSITSGGIYEQYF. In nucleotides, the CDR3 is TGCGCCAGCAGCATTACTAGCGGGGGTATCTACGAGCAGTACTTC. The full variable domain, in which reference TRBV5-1 and TRBJ2-7 provide the parts outside the CDR3, is KAGVTQTPRYLIKTRGQQVTLSCSPISGHRSVSWYQQTPGQGLQFLFEYFSETQRNKGNFPGRFSGRQFSNSRSEMNVSTLELGDSALYLCASSITSGGIYEQYFGPGTRLTVT.